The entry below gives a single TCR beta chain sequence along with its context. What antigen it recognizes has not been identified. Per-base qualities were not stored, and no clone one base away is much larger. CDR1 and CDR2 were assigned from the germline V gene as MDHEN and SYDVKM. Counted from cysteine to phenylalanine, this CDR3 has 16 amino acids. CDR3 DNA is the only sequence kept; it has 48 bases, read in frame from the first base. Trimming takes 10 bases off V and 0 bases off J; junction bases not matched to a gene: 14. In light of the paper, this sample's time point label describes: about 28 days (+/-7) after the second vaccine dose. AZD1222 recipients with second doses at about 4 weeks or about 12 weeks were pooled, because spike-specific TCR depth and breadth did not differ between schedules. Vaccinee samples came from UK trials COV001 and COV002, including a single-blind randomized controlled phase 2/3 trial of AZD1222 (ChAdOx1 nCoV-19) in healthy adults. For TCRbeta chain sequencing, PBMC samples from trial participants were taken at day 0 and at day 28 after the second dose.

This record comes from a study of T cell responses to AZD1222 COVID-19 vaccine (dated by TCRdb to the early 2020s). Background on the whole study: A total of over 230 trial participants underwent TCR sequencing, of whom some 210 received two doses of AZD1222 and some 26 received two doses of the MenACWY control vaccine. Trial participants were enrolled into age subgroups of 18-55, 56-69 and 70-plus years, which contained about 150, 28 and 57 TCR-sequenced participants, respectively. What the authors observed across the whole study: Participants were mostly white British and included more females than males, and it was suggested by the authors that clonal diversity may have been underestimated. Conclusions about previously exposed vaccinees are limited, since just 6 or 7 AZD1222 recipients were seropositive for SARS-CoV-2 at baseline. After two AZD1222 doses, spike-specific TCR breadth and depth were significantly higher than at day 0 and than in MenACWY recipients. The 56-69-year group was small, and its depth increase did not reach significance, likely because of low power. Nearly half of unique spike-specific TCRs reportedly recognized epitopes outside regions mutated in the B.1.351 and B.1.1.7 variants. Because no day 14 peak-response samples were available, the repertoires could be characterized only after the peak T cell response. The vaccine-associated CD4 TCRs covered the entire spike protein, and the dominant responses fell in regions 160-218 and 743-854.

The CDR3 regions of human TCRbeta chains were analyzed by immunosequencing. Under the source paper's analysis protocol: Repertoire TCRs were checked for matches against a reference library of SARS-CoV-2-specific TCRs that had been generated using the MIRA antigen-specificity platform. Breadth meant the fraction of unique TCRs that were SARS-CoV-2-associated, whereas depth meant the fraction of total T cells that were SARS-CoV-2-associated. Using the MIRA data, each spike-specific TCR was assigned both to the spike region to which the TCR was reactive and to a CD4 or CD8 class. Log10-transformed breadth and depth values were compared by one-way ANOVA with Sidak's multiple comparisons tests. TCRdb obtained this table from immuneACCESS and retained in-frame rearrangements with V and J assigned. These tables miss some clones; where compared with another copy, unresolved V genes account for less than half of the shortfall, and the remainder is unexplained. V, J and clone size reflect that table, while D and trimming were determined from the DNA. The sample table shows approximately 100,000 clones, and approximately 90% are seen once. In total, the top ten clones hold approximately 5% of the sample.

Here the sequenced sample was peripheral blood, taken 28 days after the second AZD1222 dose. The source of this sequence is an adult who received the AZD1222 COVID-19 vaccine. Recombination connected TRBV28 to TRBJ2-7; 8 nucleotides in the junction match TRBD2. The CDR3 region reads CATSFAGGFHSYEQYF. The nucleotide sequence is TGTGCCACCTCATTCGCGGGGGGTTTCCACTCCTACGAGCAGTACTTC.